One and the same sample provided the 15 T cell receptor beta chains below, sequenced in a study of cytomegalovirus exposure and HLA in healthy donors. The PCR employed 60 Vbeta primers together with 13 Jbeta primers. Here immunoSEQ multiplex PCR was the method, and the copy in TCRdb shows in-frame clones only, minus some. The profile covers about 170,000 clones, with approximately 81% appearing a single time and around 2.6% taken by the ten largest. The specimen was PBMCs. These receptors originate from a man aged 25 to 40 in good health and CMV-seropositive.

This clone has just a few counts. The chain joins TRBV5-8 to TRBJ1-4; TRBD1 matches at 9 bases. Germline V gives CDR1 SGHTS, CDR2 YDEGEE. The CDR3 length is 16 residues. V trimming: 1 base; J trimming: 8 bases; junction bases outside the gene matches: 9. The CDR3 sequence is CASSLRLGQGGEKLFF. CDR3 bases: TGTGCCAGCAGCTTGAGGCTGGGACAGGGCGGAGAAAAACTGTTTTTT.

This chain connects TRBV7-8 to TRBJ2-7, with TRBD2 matching 9 bases. CDR1 and CDR2 from the germline V gene are SGHVS and FQNEAQ. With 0 bases clipped from V and 7 bases from J, the junction kept 13 bases outside the gene matches. The CDR3 is 17 amino acids. The DNA for the CDR3 is TGTGCCAGCAGCTTAGCGTCGACTAGCGGCTTCCCGGGGGAGCAGTACGTC. It yields the protein CASSLASTSGFPGEQYV.

The rearrangement links TRBV2 to TRBJ2-5, with 10 bases aligning to TRBD1. This CDR3 region has 15 residues. After removal of 5 bases from V and 7 bases from J, the junction contained 10 bases not matched to a gene. Germline-derived CDR1 and CDR2 are SNHLY and FYNNEI. The CDR3 DNA sequence: TGTGCCAGCAGTACTTACGGGACAGGGGAAGGGACCCAGTACTTC. This sequence encodes CASSTYGTGEGTQYF.

This chain links TRBV6-6 with TRBJ2-7; perhaps TRBD1 as D (5 bases). V was pared by 5 bases and J by 0 bases, with 8 bases between. This CDR3 is 13 amino acids long. Germline V gene data show CDR1 as MNHNY and CDR2 as SVGAGI (reference sequence). The CDR3 is CASSTGLSYEQYF. As DNA, the CDR3 is TGTGCCAGCAGTACAGGCCTCTCCTACGAGCAGTACTTC.

The chain carries TRBV19 and TRBJ2-7, with D perhaps matching TRBD1 (6 bases). The CDR3 spans 13 residues. Trimming removed 3 bases from V and 3 bases from J, with 9 bases in between. Germline CDR1 and CDR2: LNHDA and SQIVND (reference sequence). The CDR3 region has the DNA TGTGCCAGTAGTATGGCCAGGGGCTACGAGCAGTACTTC. Residues: CASSMARGYEQYF. The entire variable domain, with the rest obtained from reference TRBV19 and TRBJ2-7, is as follows: DGGITQSPKYLFRKEGQNVTLSCEQNLNHDAMYWYRQDPGQGLRLIYYSQIVNDFQKGDIAEGYSVSREKKESFPLTVTSAQKNPTAFYLCASSMARGYEQYFGPGTRLTVT.

The V gene is TRBV6-1, the J gene TRBJ1-5; 9 nucleotides agree with TRBD1. The CDR3 contains 17 residues. V lost 2 bases and J lost 7; bases outside the gene matches: 12. Looked up from germline, CDR1 is MNHNS and CDR2 is SASEGT. The DNA for the CDR3 is TGTGCCAGCAGTGAAAGGAAGTCGGGACAGGGTTACCAGCCCCAGCATTTT. Translated, it gives CASSERKSGQGYQPQHF.

The chain uses TRBV15 and TRBJ2-7; the D gene is possibly TRBD2 (5 bases). Germline V lookup: CDR1 LNHNV, CDR2 YYDKDF (reference sequence). The CDR3 is made up of 18 amino acids. The V end was cut by 4 bases, the J end by 0 bases, with 22 bases between. CDR3 amino acids: CATSTQLAGTITSYEQYV. The CDR3 DNA sequence: TGTGCCACCAGCACCCAGCTGGCGGGCACTATCACCTCCTACGAGCAGTACGTC.

The rearrangement uses TRBV2 and TRBJ2-2; D is possibly TRBD1 (6 bases). Trimming took 8 bases from V and 5 from J, leaving 12 bases between them. This CDR3 is 13 amino acids long. CDR1 is SNHLY and CDR2 is FYNNEI in the germline V gene. The CDR3 here is CASQEGGTGELFF. CDR3 DNA sequence: TGTGCCAGCCAAGAAGGGGGTACCGGGGAGCTGTTTTTT.

V is TRBV28 and J is TRBJ1-2, with 7 bases fitting TRBD1. The germline V gene encodes CDR1 MDHEN and CDR2 SYDVKM. Germline trimming cut 3 bases from V and 5 bases from J; bases unmatched to any gene: 15. The CDR3 runs to 17 residues. The CDR3 loop is CASSFLGMTGIGYGYTF. The CDR3, as DNA: TGTGCCAGCAGTTTCCTAGGAATGACAGGGATAGGATATGGCTACACCTTC.

The CDR3 nucleotides are TGTGCCAGCAGCGAGAACCCGACAGGGACCACTGAAGCTTTCTTT. It codes for CASSENPTGTTEAFF. The chain links TRBV5-5 to TRBJ1-1; TRBD1 matches 7 bases. This CDR3 has 15 amino acids. The trim removed 4 bases at V and 4 bases at J, leaving 10 bases unmatched. Germline assignment: CDR1 SGHKS and CDR2 YYEKEE (reference sequence).

The chain has TRBV19 and TRBJ2-3; 9 bases are a match to TRBD2. There are 15 residues in the CDR3. V lost 6 bases to trimming and J lost 2 bases; unmatched junction nucleotides: 6. Germline values: CDR1 LNHDA, CDR2 SQIVND (reference sequence). CDR3 protein: CASRKREEITDTQYF. In DNA, the CDR3 is TGTGCCAGTAGGAAGCGGGAGGAAATCACAGATACGCAGTATTTT.

This clone was counted a few times. The chain couples TRBV6-5 to TRBJ2-7; maybe TRBD2 (5 bases). The CDR3 consists of 14 residues. The V gene's germline CDR1 is MNHEY and CDR2 SVGAGI. V lost 7 bases and J 0 bases, leaving 13 bases between the germline ends. CDR3 region: CASKRTLSSYEQYF. In DNA, the CDR3 is TGTGCCAGCAAGAGGACTCTGAGCTCCTACGAGCAGTACTTC.

The V and J genes are TRBV13 and TRBJ2-2, with 12 bases lining up with TRBD2. The CDR3 contains 17 residues. V lost 8 bases to trimming and J lost 0 bases; unmatched junction nucleotides: 7. Germline V gene data show CDR1 as PRHDT and CDR2 as FYEKMQ (reference sequence). CDR3 loop: CASEATSGSANTGELFF. The DNA for the CDR3 is TGTGCCAGCGAAGCGACTAGCGGGAGCGCGAACACCGGGGAGCTGTTTTTT.

The V gene is TRBV6-5, the J gene TRBJ1-2; D may be TRBD1 (5 bases). CDR3 size: 15 residues. The V gene's germline CDR1 is MNHEY and CDR2 SVGAGI. V gave up 5 bases and J gave up 2 bases, with 15 bases separating them. CDR3 sequence: CASSKMGLWNYGYTF. The CDR3 DNA reads TGTGCCAGCAGTAAAATGGGACTTTGGAACTATGGCTACACCTTC.

The chain combines TRBV7-9 with TRBJ2-1, with 7 bases identical to TRBD2. The V segment lost 6 bases and the J segment 7 bases; nucleotides outside the gene matches: 18. The CDR3 totals 17 residues. CDR1 and CDR2 from the germline V gene are SEHNR and FQNEAQ (reference sequence). The CDR3 protein is CASSSPYGGSKGNEQFF. The CDR3 DNA sequence: TGTGCCAGCAGTTCCCCGTATGGCGGGAGTAAGGGAAATGAGCAGTTCTTC.